This T cell receptor beta chain was captured in a study of T cell responses to AZD1222 COVID-19 vaccine. Notes on the study in general: Dominant CD4 TCR responses targeted spike regions 160-218 and 743-854. There were mostly white British donors and more females than males, and clonal diversity was possibly underestimated. Repertoire sampling occurred only after the peak T cell response. Baseline seropositivity occurred in only six AZD1222 recipients.

V lost 6 bases to trimming and J lost 0 bases, with 15 bases between them. Germline CDR1 reads SQVTM; CDR2 reads ANQGSEA. CDR3 length equals 14 residues. Libraries were prepared by immunoSEQ multiplex PCR; TCRdb keeps only in-frame clonotypes and omits some of them. In the table there are 150,000 or so clones, roughly nine tenths of which are singletons. For this clone: The antigen is undetermined.

The sample in question was peripheral blood, obtained on day 0 of AZD1222 vaccination. The chain uses TRBV29-1 and TRBJ2-7; D gene ambiguous. The origin of this receptor is an adult in good health. The CDR3 DNA follows: TGCAGCGTGGCTGGCGGTATGGGCTCCTACGAGCAGTACTTC. Protein sequence: CSVAGGMGSYEQYF.